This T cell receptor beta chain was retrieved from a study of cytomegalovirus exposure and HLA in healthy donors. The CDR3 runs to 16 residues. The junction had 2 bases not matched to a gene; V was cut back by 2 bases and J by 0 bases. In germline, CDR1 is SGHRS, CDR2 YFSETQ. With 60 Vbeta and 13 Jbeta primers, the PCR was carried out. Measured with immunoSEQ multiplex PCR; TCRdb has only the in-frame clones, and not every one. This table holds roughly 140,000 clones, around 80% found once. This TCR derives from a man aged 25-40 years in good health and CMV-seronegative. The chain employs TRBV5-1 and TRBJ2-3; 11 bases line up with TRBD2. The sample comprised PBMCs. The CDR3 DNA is TGCGCCAGCAGCTTTAGCGGGGGGGAGAGCACAGATACGCAGTATTTT. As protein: CASSFSGGESTDTQYF.